This T cell receptor beta chain was identified during a study of blood T cell repertoires in COVID-19. Background on the study: Collection of acute and convalescent COVID-19 samples took place in the United States, Italy and Spain.

CDR1 is SGHRS and CDR2 is YFSETQ in the germline V gene. The J segment lost 3 bases and the V segment lost 4 bases, leaving 15 bases of the junction unmatched. This CDR3 is 18 amino acids long. TCRdb's table, derived via immunoSEQ multiplex PCR, lists solely in-frame clones and lacks some. The sample yields around 290,000 clones, under 90% seen once. Clinical history reported by participants formed the basis on which cohorts were assigned. The study counted Cohort 3 donors as recovered given two negative PCRs, clearance, or symptom resolution. This receptor was taken from a middle-aged woman who had recovered from COVID-19. The material sequenced was PBMCs or T cells enriched from blood (not recorded which). This rearrangement joins TRBV5-1 to TRBJ1-4; 7 nucleotides line up with TRBD1. As DNA, the CDR3 is TGCGCCAGCAGCGGGGGTTTCACAGGGGCTCCCGCTAATGAAAAACTGTTTTTT. Translated: CASSGGFTGAPANEKLFF.